This passage covers 19 T cell receptor beta chains from one sample sequenced in a study of blood T cells in healthy people across ages. A sample-barcoded 5' primer and a J-beta primer mix were used in a second PCR of about 6 to 12 cycles. TCRdb re-analysed the 5' RACE reads in MiXCR, keeping a single row per CDR3 protein. The sample lists about 1,500,000 distinct CDR3 sequences; approximately 38% were seen once. What was sequenced was blood. The receptor source for this set is a woman aged 18-29 years in good health.

In this sample, this clonotype turned up once. J is TRBJ2-7 and V is TRBV12-3 or TRBV12-4; D unclear. The CDR3 runs 12 residues. V was pared by 5 bases and J by 7 bases, with 12 bases between. Here the CDR3 DNA reads TGTGCCAGCAGTGTACCCTACAATGAGCAGTACTTC. Its translation: CASSVPYNEQYF.

The chain has TRBV7-8 and TRBJ2-4, with 7 bases matching TRBD1. The J call could be wrong; TRBJ2-7 is a better fit for the DNA end. The CDR3 is 14 residues long. Germline CDR1 is SGHVS and CDR2 is FQNEAQ. The CDR3 region has the DNA TGTGCCAGCATGGAACAGGGGAACGGGTACGAGCAGTACTTC. Translating it yields CASMEQGNGYEQYF.

The chain recombines TRBV5-6 with TRBJ1-5; possible D gene TRBD1, 6 bases. Germline CDR1 and CDR2: SGHDT and YYEEEE. The length of the CDR3 is 18 residues. Trimming left V 0 bases short and J 3 bases short, with 19 bases between. The CDR3 sequence is CASSLAASGRGLNQPQHF. In DNA, the CDR3 is TGTGCCAGCAGCTTGGCGGCTTCGGGCAGGGGCCTCAATCAGCCCCAGCATTTT.

This clonotype was seen only once. The rearrangement joins TRBV29-1 to TRBJ2-1, with 8 bases aligning to TRBD2. The CDR3 extends over 14 amino acids. In germline, CDR1 is SQVTM, CDR2 ANQGSEA. The J segment lost 6 bases and the V segment lost 3 bases, leaving 7 bases of the junction unmatched. CDR3 region: CSVEVTGGRNEQFF. Here the CDR3 DNA reads TGCAGCGTTGAGGTTACGGGGGGGCGCAATGAGCAGTTCTTC.

For the CDR3, the DNA is TGTGCCAGCAGCCAAGATGCAACAGAAGTCCCTAGCACAGATACGCAGTATTTT. As protein: CASSQDATEVPSTDTQYF. V usage is TRBV4-2 and J usage is TRBJ2-3; no firm D call. The CDR3 runs 18 residues. The V gene lost 0 bases and the J gene lost 0 bases, with 16 bases spanning the gap. Per germline, CDR1 LGHNA and CDR2 YNFKEQ.

The chain recombines TRBV27 with TRBJ2-4; D is perhaps TRBD2 (5 bases). V was trimmed by 5 bases and J by 13 bases, leaving 21 bases between them. The CDR3 has 14 amino acids. The germline V gene has CDR1 MNHEY and CDR2 SMNVEV (reference sequence). CDR3: CASSRALAHDEQYF. The DNA for the CDR3 is TGTGCCAGCAGTCGGGCTCTAGCACACGATGAGCAGTACTTC.

The sample holds a few counts of this clonotype. The chain couples TRBV9 to TRBJ2-1; 11 nucleotides align to TRBD2. The junction had 8 bases not matched to a gene; V was cut back by 4 bases and J by 2 bases. Germline-derived CDR1 and CDR2 are SGDLS and YYNGEE. This CDR3 is built from 17 residues. The CDR3 is CASSILLAGDPYNEQFF. The CDR3 DNA reads as TGTGCCAGCAGCATCCTACTAGCGGGGGACCCCTACAATGAGCAGTTCTTC. The full variable domain, completed using reference TRBV9 and TRBJ2-1, is DSGVTQTPKHLITATGQRVTLRCSPRSGDLSVYWYQQSLDQGLQFLIQYYNGEERAKGNILERFSAQQFPDLHSELNLSSLELGDSALYFCASSILLAGDPYNEQFFGPGTRLTVL.

This clonotype came up a few times. This chain connects TRBV12-3 or TRBV12-4 to TRBJ1-2, with D maybe TRBD1 (6 bases). Trimming removed 2 bases at V and 3 bases at J, with 13 bases between. The CDR3 sequence is 15 residues long. CDR3 residues: CASSLSGSGDYGYTF. In DNA form, the CDR3 reads TGTGCCAGCAGTTTATCAGGGTCAGGGGACTATGGCTACACCTTC.

J is TRBJ2-3 and V is TRBV5-1; D remains unclear. Germline CDR1 and CDR2: SGHRS and YFSETQ. This CDR3 is built from 17 residues. Trimming took 1 base from V and 0 from J, leaving 15 bases between them. The CDR3 DNA reads as TGCGCCAGCAGCTTGTGGGCGCAAGCCTCTAGCACAGATACGCAGTATTTT. Residues: CASSLWAQASSTDTQYF.

The J gene is TRBJ2-3, the V gene TRBV7-9; perhaps D is TRBD1 or TRBD2 (6 bases each). The V and J ends lost 2 bases and 2 bases respectively, with 14 bases between them. The CDR3 contains 16 residues. Looked up from germline, CDR1 is SEHNR and CDR2 is FQNEAQ (reference sequence). The CDR3, as DNA: TGTGCCAGCAGCTTAACGGTCGGGGGCACCACAGATACGCAGTATTTT. Residues: CASSLTVGGTTDTQYF.

Notes on this clonotype: An end of the junction does not agree with germline; a read error may underlie this. V is TRBV5-1 and J is TRBJ2-5, with 7 bases fitting TRBD1. Germline values: CDR1 SGHRS, CDR2 YFSETQ. This CDR3 has 13 amino acids. CDR3 protein: CAGSQTGKETQYF. The DNA for the CDR3 is TGTGCGGGTTCCCAGACAGGGAAAGAGACCCAGTACTTC.

The chain uses TRBV5-1 and TRBJ2-3, with 7 bases that match TRBD1. With V trimmed by 6 bases and J by 3 bases, 7 bases remained unmatched. The CDR3 runs 14 residues. Germline CDR1 SGHRS, CDR2 YFSETQ. CDR3 sequence (DNA): TGCGCCAGCATACGGGACAGCCCTACAGATACGCAGTATTTT. It specifies CASIRDSPTDTQYF.

This clonotype was observed a few times. The gene calls are TRBV6-5 and TRBJ2-1; no firm D call. The CDR3 runs 14 residues. CDR1 MNHEY and CDR2 SVGAGI come from the germline V gene. Trimming removed 2 bases at V and 6 bases at J, with 11 bases between. The CDR3 loop reads CASSYNVRSNEQFF. In nucleotides, the CDR3 is TGTGCCAGCAGTTACAACGTCCGCTCCAATGAGCAGTTCTTC.

This clonotype was counted between two and nine times. The chain joins TRBV25-1 to TRBJ2-3; 13 positions agree with TRBD2. CDR3 length: 16 amino acids. The junction had 9 bases not matched to a gene; V was cut back by 6 bases and J by 6 bases. CDR1 is MGHDK and CDR2 is SYGVNS in the germline V gene. The DNA for the CDR3 is TGTGCCAGCAGCGTCGGGACTAGCGGGAAAGGCGATACGCAGTATTTT. This sequence encodes CASSVGTSGKGDTQYF.

The chain is built from TRBV24-1 and TRBJ2-5; D might be TRBD1 (5 bases). Germline values: CDR1 KGHDR, CDR2 SFDVKD. The CDR3 runs to 15 residues. Trimming took 3 bases from V and 2 from J, leaving 12 bases between them. The CDR3 bases are TGTGCCACCAGTGATCCCCTGACAGCACAAGAGACCCAGTACTTC. It is translated as CATSDPLTAQETQYF.

This sequence joins TRBV11-2 and TRBJ1-2; tentative D call: TRBD1 (6 bases). Trimming took 10 bases from V and 3 from J, leaving 18 bases between them. CDR1 is SGHAT, CDR2 FQNNGV, per germline. The CDR3 is made up of 14 amino acids. CDR3 sequence (DNA): TGTGCCACCTCGAACTTAGGGGGAGACTATGGCTACACCTTC. This gives the protein CATSNLGGDYGYTF.

The V call is TRBV12-3 or TRBV12-4, the J call TRBJ1-5; possibly TRBD1 for D (6 bases). Trimming removed 5 bases from V and 6 bases from J, with 17 bases in between. There are 15 residues in the CDR3. The CDR3 coding sequence is TGTGCCAGCAGTCCCGCGAGAGGGGGAAGTCAGCCCCAGCATTTT. It translates to CASSPARGGSQPQHF.

The chain employs TRBV5-5 and TRBJ2-1; TRBD1 is a possible D gene (6 bases). Deletions cut 4 bases from V and 7 bases from J, with 18 bases between. This CDR3 region has 15 residues. In germline, CDR1 is SGHKS, CDR2 YYEKEE (reference sequence). CDR3 residues: CASSRGNHRVNEQFF. CDR3 DNA sequence: TGTGCCAGCAGCCGAGGAAACCACAGGGTTAATGAGCAGTTCTTC. Full variable domain (missing parts from reference TRBV5-5 and TRBJ2-1): DAGVTQSPTHLIKTRGQQVTLRCSPISGHKSVSWYQQVLGQGPQFIFQYYEKEERGRGNFPDRFSARQFPNYSSELNVNALLLGDSALYLCASSRGNHRVNEQFFGPGTRLTVL.

The rearrangement links TRBV12-3 or TRBV12-4 to TRBJ2-3, with D possibly matching TRBD2 (6 bases). The CDR3 consists of 16 residues. V was trimmed by 2 bases and J by 3 bases, leaving 15 bases between them. The CDR3 DNA sequence: TGTGCCAGCAGTTTATCCGGCGGGATCGGGACAGATACGCAGTATTTT. Its protein product is CASSLSGGIGTDTQYF.